These 31 T cell receptor beta chains came from one sample sequenced in a study of T cells in Graves' hyperthyroidism and ophthalmopathy. Amplified TCR beta CDR3 regions derived from RNA transcripts. The HTBI set primed first-round TCR CDR3 RT-PCR. A single record per CDR3 protein comes from TCRdb applying MiXCR to the multiplex PCR reads. The sample holds 650,000 to 750,000 distinct CDR3 sequences, 13% to 15% seen once. Sequenced sample: blood. These receptors were obtained from a woman between 18 and 30 years old with Graves' hyperthyroidism.

This clonotype has at least ten counts. J is TRBJ2-4 and V is TRBV12-3 or TRBV12-4, with D possibly TRBD2 on 6 matching bases. CDR3 length: 14 amino acids. Trimming took 5 bases from V and 1 from J, leaving 9 bases between them. CDR3 DNA: TGTGCCAGCAGTAACGCGGGGGCCAAAAACATTCAGTACTTC. Translated, it gives CASSNAGAKNIQYF.

On this clonotype: The junction departs from the called germline gene at one end, perhaps through a read error. Here the CDR3 DNA reads TGCGCCAGCAGCCAAGATTGGAGCGGCGACCAGCAAGAGACCCAGTGCTTC. Translated, it gives CASSQDWSGDQQETQCF. The chain employs TRBV4-3 and TRBJ2-5, with D possibly TRBD2 on 5 matching bases. This CDR3 is 17 amino acids long. Germline V gene sequence: CDR1 LGHNA, CDR2 YSLEER.

At least ten counts were recorded for this clonotype. The rearrangement links TRBV20-1 to TRBJ1-2; 7 bases fit TRBD1. J lost 2 bases, V lost 6 bases, and 21 bases had no gene match. Per germline, CDR1 DFQATT and CDR2 SNEGSKA (reference sequence). The CDR3 contains 18 residues. CDR3 sequence (DNA): TGCAGTGCCAGGGGGGGAATGGGCCAGACCCTTCTGAACTATGGCTACACCTTC. Its protein is CSARGGMGQTLLNYGYTF.

This clonotype has at least ten counts. The chain combines TRBV12-3 or TRBV12-4 with TRBJ1-2; maybe TRBD1 (5 bases). The CDR3 runs to 12 residues. Trimming stripped 6 bases from V and 5 bases from J, with 10 bases between. The CDR3 DNA reads as TGTGCCAGCAGGGCAGGGCCGTATGGCTACACCTTC. Protein product: CASRAGPYGYTF.

This clonotype was seen ten or more times. This chain connects TRBV10-3 to TRBJ2-7; 7 bases align to TRBD2. CDR3 size: 15 residues. Germline CDR1 is ENHRY and CDR2 is SYGVKD. V lost 6 bases to trimming and J lost 2 bases; unmatched junction nucleotides: 10. CDR3 region: CAISGDRLAAYEQYF. DNA of the CDR3: TGTGCCATCAGCGGCGATCGGCTAGCGGCCTACGAGCAGTACTTC.

The V call is TRBV6-1, the J call TRBJ2-7, with D perhaps TRBD2 (5 bases). The CDR3 spans 13 residues. Between the trimmed V and J ends, which lost 7 bases and 4 bases, there was a span of 14 bases. CDR1 and CDR2 from the germline V gene are MNHNS and SASEGT. The CDR3 DNA follows: TGTGCCAGCAATCTGGGAGCGCCTTACGAGCAGTACTTC. Residues: CASNLGAPYEQYF.

A remark on this clonotype: Given a much more abundant clone one base away, this may be a read error. The rearrangement joins TRBV24-1 to TRBJ1-2; D not resolved. The germline CDR1 and CDR2 sequences are KGHDR and SFDVKD. Deletions cut 4 bases from V and 3 bases from J, with 8 bases between. CDR3 length: 13 residues. CDR3 coding DNA: TGTGCCACCAGTGAGACCTATGACTATGGCTACACCTTC. Translation: CATSETYDYGYTF.

This clonotype showed up many times. This sequence joins TRBV11-2 and TRBJ2-5, with a weak D call TRBD1 (9 bases). This CDR3 contains 16 residues. V lost 5 bases, J lost 6 bases, and 22 bases lay in between. Germline CDR1 and CDR2: SGHAT and FQNNGV. CDR3 residues: CASSPGRDRVAKTQYF. CDR3 DNA sequence: TGTGCCAGCAGCCCCGGGAGGGACAGGGTCGCGAAGACCCAGTACTTC.

This clonotype occurred many times. The chain combines TRBV29-1 with TRBJ2-7; perhaps TRBD2 as D (5 bases). The CDR3 is made up of 13 amino acids. Trimming left V 1 base short and J 2 bases short, with 9 bases between. CDR1 and CDR2 (germline): SQVTM, ANQGSEA. CDR3 coding DNA: TGCAGCGTTGAAGGGAGCGGCACCTACGAGCAGTACTTC. Its translation is CSVEGSGTYEQYF.

V is TRBV28 and J is TRBJ2-1, with 14 bases matching TRBD2. The CDR3 is 18 residues long. Germline V gene lookup returns CDR1 MDHEN and CDR2 SYDVKM. The V segment lost 2 bases and the J segment 5 bases; nucleotides outside the gene matches: 8. The DNA for the CDR3 is TGTGCCAGCAGTTTACTTGGACTAGCGGGAGGAACCCACAATGAGCAGTTCTTC. It codes for CASSLLGLAGGTHNEQFF.

This clonotype was seen many times. J is TRBJ1-2 and V is TRBV20-1; D may be TRBD1 (6 bases). This CDR3 region has 14 residues. Looked up from germline, CDR1 is DFQATT and CDR2 is SNEGSKA (reference sequence). The CDR3 DNA reads as TGCAGCGTGGCGGGGGGGCAGATAGTGAGGGGCTACACCTTC. This translates into CSVAGGQIVRGYTF.

This clonotype was seen more than once but under ten times. The J gene is TRBJ1-2, the V gene TRBV20-1, with 7 bases matching TRBD1. Germline CDR1 reads DFQATT; CDR2 reads SNEGSKA (reference sequence). The CDR3 sequence is 15 residues long. J was trimmed by 7 bases and V by 3 bases; bases with no gene match: 14. The CDR3 here is CSASLTLTGVIGYTF. The CDR3 DNA reads TGCAGTGCTAGTTTGACCCTCACAGGGGTAATTGGCTACACCTTC.

This chain joins TRBV7-2 and TRBJ2-2, with 7 bases lining up with TRBD2. This CDR3 has 16 amino acids. J was trimmed by 4 bases and V by 5 bases; bases with no gene match: 10. The V gene's germline CDR1 is SGHTA and CDR2 FQGNSA. In DNA form, the CDR3 reads TGTGCCAGCAGCATTGAGGCGGGAGTAGGCACCGGGGAGCTGTTTTTT. Translation: CASSIEAGVGTGELFF. Drawing the rest from reference TRBV7-2 and TRBJ2-2, the complete variable domain is GAGVSQSPSNKVTEKGKDVELRCDPISGHTALYWYRQSLGQGLEFLIYFQGNSAPDKSGLPSDRFSAERTGGSVSTLTIQRTQQEDSAVYLCASSIEAGVGTGELFFGEGSRLTVL.

The chain couples TRBV6-5 to TRBJ1-5; 7 nucleotides line up with TRBD1. Trimming at V came to 4 bases and at J to 5 bases, leaving 8 bases not matched to a gene. From germline, CDR1 is MNHEY and CDR2 SVGAGI. This CDR3 region has 15 residues. The CDR3 reads CASSSLRQGDQPQHF. The CDR3, as DNA: TGTGCCAGCAGTTCCCTACGACAGGGCGATCAGCCCCAGCATTTT.

This clonotype was detected ten times or more. The rearrangement uses TRBV20-1 and TRBJ2-7; D is unclear. The V and J ends lost 5 bases and 0 bases respectively, with 11 bases between them. CDR3 length: 13 residues. CDR1 DFQATT and CDR2 SNEGSKA come from the germline V gene (reference sequence). This CDR3 is CSALSGPSYEQYF. DNA for the CDR3: TGCAGTGCTTTGTCCGGTCCCTCCTACGAGCAGTACTTC.

This clonotype occurred a few times. The V gene is TRBV7-3, the J gene TRBJ2-7; D possibly corresponds to TRBD2 (6 bases). This CDR3 has 15 amino acids. Trimming stripped 5 bases from V and 0 bases from J, with 14 bases between. Germline CDR1 and CDR2: SGHTA and FQGTGA. This CDR3 reads CASSLSSGFSYEQYF. The DNA of the CDR3 is TGTGCCAGCAGCCTCAGTAGCGGATTCTCCTACGAGCAGTACTTC.

The chain recombines TRBV6-2 or TRBV6-3 with TRBJ2-1; D might be TRBD1 or TRBD2, each matching 5 bases. CDR3 size: 14 residues. CDR1 and CDR2 (germline): MNHEY, SVGEGT. Trimming removed 2 bases at V and 7 bases at J, with 12 bases between. DNA for the CDR3: TGTGCCAGCAGTTACGGGACCCTTACGAATGAGCAGTTCTTC. It codes for CASSYGTLTNEQFF.

The gene calls are TRBV6-2 or TRBV6-3 and TRBJ2-3, with 7 bases lining up with TRBD2. CDR3 length equals 15 residues. The germline V gene has CDR1 MNHEY and CDR2 SVGEGT. V lost 2 bases and J lost 2; bases outside the gene matches: 4. In DNA form, the CDR3 reads TGTGCCAGCAGTTACGGACTAGTGTACACAGATACGCAGTATTTT. This translates into CASSYGLVYTDTQYF.

This clonotype occurred a few times. The V and J genes are TRBV6-1 and TRBJ1-5, with D perhaps TRBD1 (6 bases). Deletions cut 1 base from V and 1 base from J, with 11 bases between. The CDR3 spans 16 residues. Germline CDR1 and CDR2: MNHNS and SASEGT. CDR3 nucleotide sequence: TGTGCCAGCAGTGAAGAAAGGGGGGCGAGCAATCAGCCCCAGCATTTT. This sequence encodes CASSEERGASNQPQHF.

This clonotype has a count of ten or more. The V gene is TRBV7-9, the J gene TRBJ2-5; the match to TRBD2 covers 12 bases. J lost 2 bases, V lost 5 bases, and 6 bases had no gene match. This CDR3 has 16 amino acids. Germline V gene lookup returns CDR1 SEHNR and CDR2 FQNEAQ (reference sequence). The CDR3 DNA is TGTGCCAGCAGCGAGAGGACTAGCGGGATTCAAGAGACCCAGTACTTC. Encoded protein: CASSERTSGIQETQYF.

V usage is TRBV18 and J usage is TRBJ2-7; D not certain. This CDR3 comprises 12 residues. The ends were cut back, 3 bases at V and 3 bases at J, with 6 bases in the middle. The V gene's germline CDR1 is KGHSH and CDR2 LQKENI. The CDR3 region is CASSPPDYEQYF. CDR3 in DNA: TGTGCCAGCTCACCCCCTGACTACGAGCAGTACTTC.

This clonotype was found many times. This chain joins TRBV12-3 or TRBV12-4 and TRBJ2-4, with a possible D match to TRBD1 (6 bases). This CDR3 region has 16 residues. Trimming removed 3 bases at V and 3 bases at J, with 15 bases between. In DNA, the CDR3 is TGTGCCAGCAGTTTCTCAACAGGGATTGGCAAAAACATTCAGTACTTC. Encoded protein: CASSFSTGIGKNIQYF.

This chain links TRBV4-2 with TRBJ2-3, with 7 bases that match TRBD2. Germline V gene data show CDR1 as LGHNA and CDR2 as YNFKEQ. This CDR3 contains 16 residues. V shed 1 base and J 3 bases; nucleotides not matched to a gene: 7. This CDR3 reads CASSQARREKTDTQYF. The CDR3 nucleotides are TGTGCCAGCAGCCAAGCTAGGCGGGAGAAAACAGATACGCAGTATTTT.

The CDR3 sequence is CASSSEITDTQYF. CDR3 bases: TGTGCCAGCAGCTCCGAAATAACAGATACGCAGTATTTT. The rearrangement links TRBV7-6 to TRBJ2-3; D gene ambiguous. This CDR3 is built from 13 residues. Germline CDR1 SGHVS, CDR2 FNYEAQ. The V end lost 4 bases, the J end lost 3 bases, and 8 bases lay between the germline ends.

The chain is built from TRBV25-1 and TRBJ1-6, with 10 nucleotides matching TRBD1. The germline V gene has CDR1 MGHDK and CDR2 SYGVNS. CDR3 length equals 18 residues. J lost 6 bases, V lost 1 base, and 9 bases had no gene match. This CDR3 is CASSEWSIGTGANSPLHF. The CDR3 region has the DNA TGTGCCAGCAGTGAATGGTCTATTGGGACAGGGGCTAATTCACCCCTCCACTTT.

The rearrangement links TRBV19 to TRBJ2-7; 7 positions agree with TRBD1. Germline assignment: CDR1 LNHDA and CDR2 SQIVND (reference sequence). The CDR3 is 14 residues long. With V trimmed by 4 bases and J by 6 bases, 9 bases remained unmatched. The DNA of the CDR3 is TGTGCCAGTAGTACCCCGGACAGGTTGGGCGAGCAGTACTTC. This codes for CASSTPDRLGEQYF.

This clonotype was seen many times. The rearrangement joins TRBV13 to TRBJ2-3; TRBD2 matches 7 bases. The V and J ends lost 5 bases and 4 bases, in that order; junction bases with no gene match: 6. CDR1 and CDR2 (germline): PRHDT, FYEKMQ (reference sequence). The CDR3 extends over 14 amino acids. The CDR3 DNA reads as TGTGCCAGCAGCCCCCGCGGGAGTTCAGATACGCAGTATTTT. This sequence encodes CASSPRGSSDTQYF.

The chain is built from TRBV7-2 and TRBJ2-7, with TRBD2 matching over 15 bases. Trimming removed 4 bases from V and 6 bases from J; junction bases left unmatched: 4. The germline CDR1 and CDR2 sequences are SGHTA and FQGNSA. The CDR3 length is 15 residues. The CDR3 DNA follows: TGTGCCAGCAGCTGGACTAGCGGGAGGGTTAGCGAGCAGTACTTC. Translated: CASSWTSGRVSEQYF.

A remark on this clonotype: Possible read error: a much larger clone is one base away. The chain uses TRBV11-2 and TRBJ1-1; D gene unclear. Trimming cost V 2 bases and J 6 bases, with 7 bases left between them. CDR1 is SGHAT and CDR2 is FQNNGV in the germline V gene. This CDR3 is built from 12 residues. The CDR3 protein is CASSLRHAEAFF. CDR3 DNA: TGTGCCAGCAGCTTAAGACACGCTGAAGCTTTCTTT.

The chain couples TRBV11-2 to TRBJ2-3; possibly TRBD2 for D (5 bases). This CDR3 is 15 amino acids long. V was clipped by 7 bases and J by 4 bases, with 18 bases between them. Looked up from germline, CDR1 is SGHAT and CDR2 is FQNNGV. The CDR3 is CASTKEGDFADTQYF. The CDR3 DNA is TGTGCCAGCACCAAAGAGGGAGACTTTGCAGATACGCAGTATTTT. The full variable domain, with the rest looked up from reference TRBV11-2 and TRBJ2-3, is EAGVAQSPRYKIIEKRQSVAFWCNPISGHATLYWYQQILGQGPKLLIQFQNNGVVDDSQLPKDRFSAERLKGVDSTLKIQPAKLEDSAVYLCASTKEGDFADTQYFGPGTRLTVL.

This rearrangement joins TRBV6-1 to TRBJ2-6, with 8 bases fitting TRBD1. V was clipped by 6 bases and J by 3 bases; unmatched bases: 7. CDR1 MNHNS and CDR2 SASEGT come from the germline V gene. CDR3 length equals 16 residues. The chain's CDR3 is CASSSGQGSGANVLTF. As DNA, the CDR3 is TGTGCCAGCAGCTCCGGACAGGGAAGTGGGGCCAACGTCCTGACTTTC.